The 3 T cell receptor beta chains below come from one sample, sequenced in a study of blood T cell repertoires in COVID-19. Sequencing used immunoSEQ multiplex PCR; TCRdb keeps in-frame clones, though not all of them. The data show 65,000 or so clones, 76% seen once. Material: peripheral blood. The origin of the receptors is a woman aged 45 to 65 with active or convalescent COVID-19.

This chain uses TRBV3-1 (or the pseudogene TRBV3-2) with TRBJ2-7; D might be TRBD2 (6 bases). Germline-derived CDR1 and CDR2 are LGHDT and YNNKEL (reference sequence). The CDR3 covers 11 residues. V was pared by 8 bases and J by 5 bases, with 10 bases between. DNA for the CDR3: TGTGCCAGCGGGACTTATAACGAGCAGTACTTC. Translation gives CASGTYNEQYF.

This clone was found a few times. This chain uses TRBV29-1 with TRBJ2-7; 7 bases match TRBD1. This CDR3 has 14 residues. Per germline, CDR1 SQVTM and CDR2 ANQGSEA. The trim removed 5 bases at V and 0 bases at J, leaving 7 bases unmatched. This CDR3 reads CSVSGQAASYEQYF. DNA for the CDR3: TGCAGCGTTTCAGGACAGGCGGCCTCCTACGAGCAGTACTTC.

This clone was seen only once. The rearrangement links TRBV5-1 to TRBJ1-2; D unclear. The length of the CDR3 is 14 residues. Germline V gene data show CDR1 as SGHRS and CDR2 as YFSETQ. Trimming took off 4 bases at V and 5 bases at J, with 15 bases between the two ends. CDR3 bases: TGCGCCAGCAGCGTGGCCCAAGGAGTTTATGGCTACACCTTC. This gives the protein CASSVAQGVYGYTF.